The source of this TCR beta chain is a study of cytomegalovirus exposure and HLA in healthy donors. Findings of the study overall: Some public TCRs appeared in many individuals, while most sequences were rare. A later analysis linked a missense DCLRE1C variant to TCR beta V- and J-gene trimming.

Both 60 Vbeta primers and 13 Jbeta primers went into the PCR. Sequencing used immunoSEQ multiplex PCR; TCRdb keeps in-frame clones, though not all of them. The sample lists about 130,000 clones; about 80% were seen once. Concerning this clone itself: Its cognate antigen is unknown.

CDR1 and CDR2 (germline): MDHEN, SYDVKM. CDR3 length equals 16 residues. The ends lost 2 bases at V and 2 bases at J; junction bases unmatched: 5. The clonotype originates from a middle-aged man in good health and CMV-seronegative. The chain uses TRBV28 and TRBJ1-5; 8 nucleotides match TRBD1. Material for sequencing was PBMCs. CDR3 in amino acids: CASSLRAGGGNQPQHF. The DNA for the CDR3 is TGTGCCAGCAGTTTAAGGGCAGGGGGCGGCAATCAGCCCCAGCATTTT.